These T cell receptor beta chains were read from a single sample in a study of vaccination effects on CD4 cells after COVID-19. Sequenced by immunoSEQ multiplex PCR; TCRdb stores in-frame clones only, minus some. Here the sample spans 65,000 or so clones, roughly three quarters being singletons. Which antigens these TCRs recognize remains unknown. Source: CD4+ T cells from PBMCs cultured with HCoV-NL63 spike peptides, taken before COVID-19 vaccination. The receptors were gathered from a human donor who received a COVID-19 vaccine. Each CDR3 is given with its conserved first and last residue. D genes are given only for firm matches.

NA	TRBV7-2	TRBJ1-4	CASSYLGMGEKLFF
NA	TRBV6-6	TRBJ1-4	CASSHTDNEKLFF
TRBD1	TRBV30	TRBJ1-1	CAWMGQLNTEAFF
TRBD1	TRBV7-8	TRBJ1-1	CASSPDRATEAFF
TRBD2	TRBV6-2/TRBV6-3	TRBJ2-2	CASSFYRGGVNTGELFF
NA	TRBV9	TRBJ2-2	CASSVGLLNTGELFF
NA	TRBV4-3	TRBJ2-2	CASSQEANTGELFF
TRBD1	TRBV6-5	TRBJ2-5	CASSLGQGRRETQYF
TRBD2	TRBV28	TRBJ2-5	CASSSAGGAETQYF
NA	TRBV5-6	TRBJ2-1	CASSFTRQPRNHNEQFF
TRBD1	TRBV24-1	TRBJ2-5	CATSDLPGDREETQYF
NA	TRBV10-1	TRBJ1-4	CASSEGGGNEKLFF
NA	TRBV7-8	TRBJ1-1	CASSLMGTTEAFF
NA	TRBV6-5	TRBJ2-1	CASSYSIPGSYNEQFF
NA	TRBV5-1	TRBJ2-3	CASSLTDTQYF
NA	TRBV7-9	TRBJ1-3	CASSLSNTIYF
NA	TRBV3-1/TRBV3-2	TRBJ2-2	CASSQPLGELFF
TRBD1	TRBV7-3	TRBJ1-2	CASSLEAGGPYGYTF
NA	TRBV19	TRBJ1-4	CASSPTDGNEKLFF
TRBD1	TRBV5-6	TRBJ2-2	CASSIPGQGRDTGELFF
NA	TRBV5-1	TRBJ1-1	CASSLGALSMNTEAFF
TRBD1	TRBV18	TRBJ2-5	CASSLGQGRSETQYF
TRBD1	TRBV19	TRBJ2-3	CASSGWTGPRTDTQYF
TRBD1	TRBV4-1	TRBJ2-3	CASSQNPGGGTDTQYF
TRBD1	TRBV19	TRBJ1-2	CASSAQGSQGYTF
NA	TRBV18	TRBJ2-1	CASSRAEGTYNEQFF
TRBD2	TRBV6-4	TRBJ2-1	CASSVAGDYNEQFF
NA	TRBV19	TRBJ1-2	CASSIDYRVNYGYTF
TRBD1	TRBV5-1	TRBJ1-2	CASSLTGVQGGYTF
NA	TRBV4-3	TRBJ1-6	CASSQDLQKDYNSPLHF
NA	TRBV7-9	TRBJ2-5	CASSLEKVYYQETQYF
NA	TRBV7-2	TRBJ2-3	CASNKQGPMADTQYF
NA	TRBV19	TRBJ2-5	CASSIPRVGGLAETQYF
NA	TRBV19	TRBJ1-1	CASSNQEGLRGTEAFF
TRBD2	TRBV15	TRBJ2-1	CATGSGGSYNEQFF
NA	TRBV7-2	TRBJ2-3	CASSLVSSTDTQYF
TRBD1	TRBV6-2/TRBV6-3	TRBJ1-2	CASSQGGPPYGYTF